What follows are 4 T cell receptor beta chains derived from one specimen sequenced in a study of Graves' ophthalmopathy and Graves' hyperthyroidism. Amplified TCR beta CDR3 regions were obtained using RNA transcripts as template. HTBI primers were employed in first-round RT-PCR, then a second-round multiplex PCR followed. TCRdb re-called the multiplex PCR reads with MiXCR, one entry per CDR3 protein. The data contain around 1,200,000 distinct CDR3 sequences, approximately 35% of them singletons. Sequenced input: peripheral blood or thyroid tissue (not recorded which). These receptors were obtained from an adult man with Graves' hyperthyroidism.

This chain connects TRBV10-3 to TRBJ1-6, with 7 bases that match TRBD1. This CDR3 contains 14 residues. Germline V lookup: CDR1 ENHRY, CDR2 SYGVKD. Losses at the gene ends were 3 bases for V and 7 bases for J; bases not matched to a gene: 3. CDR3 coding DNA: TGTGCCATCAGTGATCAGGGGGGGAATTCACCCCTCCACTTT. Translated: CAISDQGGNSPLHF.

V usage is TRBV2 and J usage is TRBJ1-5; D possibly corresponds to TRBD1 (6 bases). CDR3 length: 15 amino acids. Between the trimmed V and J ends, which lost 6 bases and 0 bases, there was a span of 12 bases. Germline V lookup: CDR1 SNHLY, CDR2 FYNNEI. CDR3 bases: TGTGCCAGCAGGGGGACAAGAAATAGCAATCAGCCCCAGCATTTT. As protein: CASRGTRNSNQPQHF.

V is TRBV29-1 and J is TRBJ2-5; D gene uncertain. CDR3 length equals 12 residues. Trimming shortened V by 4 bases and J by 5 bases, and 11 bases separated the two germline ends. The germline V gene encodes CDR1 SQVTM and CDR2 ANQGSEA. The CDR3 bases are TGCAGCGTTGCGGGTGTTCGGGAGACCCAGTACTTC. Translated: CSVAGVRETQYF.

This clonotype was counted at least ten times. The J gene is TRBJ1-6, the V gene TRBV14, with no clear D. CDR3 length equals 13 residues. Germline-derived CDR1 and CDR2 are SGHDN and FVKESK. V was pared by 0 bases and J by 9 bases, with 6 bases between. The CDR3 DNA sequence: TGTGCCAGCAGCCAAGATCTGCGTTCACCCCTCCACTTT. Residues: CASSQDLRSPLHF.